The text below deals with one T cell receptor (beta chain). These data come from a study of blood T cell repertoires in COVID-19. Study-level information: The United States, Italy and Spain supplied acute and convalescent COVID-19 samples. From T cells, B-cell-depleted T cells, or PBMCs came the material, which was cDNA or gDNA.

In the study's own analysis: Amplification of reference gene primers was used by the study to estimate nucleated cell counts. This table comes from immunoSEQ multiplex PCR, and its TCRdb copy is limited to in-frame clones, with some not included. The DNA was the basis for D and trimming; V, J and clone size are from that table. The table has roughly 95,000 clones, approximately 84% seen once. This CDR3 spans 14 amino acids. Looked up from germline, CDR1 is SNHLY and CDR2 is FYNNEI. V was clipped by 2 bases and J by 1 base, with 9 bases between them. The chain combines TRBV2 with TRBJ2-7; D might be TRBD2 (5 bases). The sequence was collected from a human donor in a cohort sampled during active COVID-19. The sample comprised peripheral blood. CDR3 DNA sequence: TGTGCCAGCAGTGAACAGCGGTCATCCTACGAGCAGTACTTC. This codes for CASSEQRSSYEQYF.